These 16 T cell receptor beta chains were sequenced from one sample in a study of shared clonotypes between healthy human individuals. Produced via immunoSEQ multiplex PCR; TCRdb's table is partial and in-frame only. The data contain 300,000 to 350,000 clones, less than 85% of them singletons. The sequenced material came from memory CD4+ T cells sorted from blood. Subset specified: CD45RA-negative fraction. Receptors were obtained from a young man in good health.

This clone was recorded once. This CDR3 is CASWLLSGSFGEQFF. Here the CDR3 DNA reads TGTGCCAGCTGGCTCTTGAGCGGGAGTTTCGGTGAGCAGTTCTTC. V is TRBV18 and J is TRBJ2-1; 8 bases are shared with TRBD2. The CDR3 has 15 amino acids. Trimming took 7 bases from V and 9 from J; bases not matched to a gene: 14. Germline values: CDR1 KGHSH, CDR2 LQKENI. Complete variable domain (other parts from reference TRBV18 and TRBJ2-1): NAGVMQNPRHLVRRRGQEARLRCSPMKGHSHVYWYRQLPEEGLKFMVYLQKENIIDESGMPKERFSAEFPKEGPSILRIQQVVRGDSAAYFCASWLLSGSFGEQFFGPGTRLTVL.

The chain links TRBV9 to TRBJ2-5; 8 nucleotides align to TRBD2. The CDR3 sequence is 15 residues long. The V and J ends lost 0 bases and 2 bases, in that order; junction bases with no gene match: 3. Looked up from germline, CDR1 is SGDLS and CDR2 is YYNGEE. CDR3 sequence reads: CASSVASGRQETQYF. The DNA of the CDR3 is TGTGCCAGCAGCGTAGCTAGCGGGCGTCAAGAGACCCAGTACTTC.

The chain is built from TRBV18 and TRBJ1-4, with TRBD1 matching over 8 bases. CDR1 and CDR2 (germline): KGHSH, LQKENI. The V segment lost 3 bases and the J segment 11 bases; nucleotides outside the gene matches: 8. CDR3 length: 14 residues. CDR3 in amino acids: CASSPAGQARKLFF. The DNA of the CDR3 is TGTGCCAGCTCACCGGCGGGACAGGCCCGTAAACTGTTTTTT.

The chain employs TRBV15 and TRBJ1-2; D unclear. V was cut by 3 bases and J by 8 bases, with 19 bases left in between. Germline values: CDR1 LNHNV, CDR2 YYDKDF (reference sequence). The CDR3 length is 15 residues. The CDR3 loop reads CATSRAGTGVGGYTF. Here the CDR3 DNA reads TGTGCCACCAGCAGGGCGGGAACGGGCGTGGGGGGCTACACCTTC. The full variable domain, rest sourced from reference TRBV15 and TRBJ1-2, is DAMVIQNPRYQVTQFGKPVTLSCSQTLNHNVMYWYQQKSSQAPKLLFHYYDKDFNNEADTPDNFQSRRPNTSFCFLDIRSPGLGDTAMYLCATSRAGTGVGGYTFGSGTRLTVV.

This chain links TRBV6-6 with TRBJ2-1, with TRBD2 matching 7 bases. V was pared by 6 bases and J by 0 bases, with 8 bases of the junction left unmatched. The CDR3 runs 16 residues. Germline loops: CDR1 MNHNY, CDR2 SVGAGI (reference sequence). CDR3 nucleotides: TGTGCCAGCAGGCCACTAGCGAGAAGCTCCTACAATGAGCAGTTCTTC. It yields the protein CASRPLARSSYNEQFF.

The chain joins TRBV19 to TRBJ2-3; 8 bases agree with TRBD2. Germline V lookup: CDR1 LNHDA, CDR2 SQIVND (reference sequence). The CDR3 runs 16 residues. With V trimmed by 3 bases and J by 4 bases, 9 bases remained unmatched. The CDR3 DNA follows: TGTGCCAGTAGTATCGGGTTAGCGGGATGGTCAGATACGCAGTATTTT. Amino acids: CASSIGLAGWSDTQYF.

With respect to this clone: This may be a read error, as it is one base from a much larger clone. Additional DNA sequences in this sample encode the identical CDR3. The V and J genes are TRBV27 and TRBJ2-3, with 8 bases matching TRBD2. The V and J ends lost 6 bases and 1 base, in that order; junction bases with no gene match: 0. Looked up from germline, CDR1 is MNHEY and CDR2 is SMNVEV (reference sequence). This CDR3 comprises 13 residues. The CDR3 coding sequence is TGTGCCAGCAGACTAGCGGGCACAGATACGCAGTATTTT. As protein: CASRLAGTDTQYF.

The V and J genes are TRBV30 and TRBJ2-3, with D unclear. Trimming cost V 2 bases and J 1 base, with 10 bases left between them. CDR1 and CDR2 from the germline V gene are GTSNPN and SVGIG (reference sequence). CDR3 length: 14 residues. CDR3 amino acids: CAWSFLSGTDTQYF. In DNA, the CDR3 is TGTGCCTGGAGTTTCCTCTCCGGCACAGATACGCAGTATTTT.

This clone appeared a single time. The chain combines TRBV5-6 with TRBJ2-7, with D perhaps given as TRBD1 or TRBD2 (5 bases each). From germline, CDR1 is SGHDT and CDR2 YYEEEE. Between the trimmed V and J ends, which lost 4 bases and 3 bases, there was a span of 11 bases. The CDR3 spans 13 residues. For the CDR3, the DNA is TGTGCCAGCAGCCCCCGGGACCACTACGAGCAGTACTTC. It translates to CASSPRDHYEQYF.

The chain couples TRBV28 to TRBJ2-7; TRBD2 agrees at 11 bases. CDR1 and CDR2 (germline): MDHEN, SYDVKM. V dropped 6 bases and J dropped 0; count of bases not matched to a gene: 4. This CDR3 contains 15 residues. The CDR3 DNA follows: TGTGCCAGCAGGGAAACTAGCGGGGGCTCCTACGAGCAGTACTTC. It encodes CASRETSGGSYEQYF.

This clone appeared many times. The gene calls are TRBV5-1 and TRBJ2-3, with D possibly called TRBD1 or TRBD2 (8 bases each). The germline CDR1 and CDR2 sequences are SGHRS and YFSETQ. Trimming took 6 bases from V and 6 from J, leaving 23 bases between them. The CDR3 totals 16 residues. CDR3 sequence: CASNPGGQGGGDTQYF. CDR3 DNA sequence: TGCGCCAGCAACCCCGGAGGACAGGGCGGGGGGGATACGCAGTATTTT.

The chain recombines TRBV10-2 with TRBJ2-3, with a possible D match to TRBD1 (6 bases). The ends were cut back, 6 bases at V and 6 bases at J, with 10 bases in the middle. There are 12 residues in the CDR3. Germline-derived CDR1 and CDR2 are WSHSY and SAAADI. This chain's CDR3 is CASSSTGDTQYF. The CDR3, as DNA: TGCGCCAGCAGCTCAACAGGGGATACGCAGTATTTT.

The chain couples TRBV2 to TRBJ2-2; tentatively, D is TRBD1 (5 bases). With 6 bases removed from V and 3 bases from J, the gap between germline ends came to 11 bases. The CDR3 totals 14 residues. Per the germline V gene, CDR1 is SNHLY and CDR2 is FYNNEI. The CDR3 coding sequence is TGTGCCAGCAGGTCAGGGTTGGACACCGGGGAGCTGTTTTTT. It yields the protein CASRSGLDTGELFF.

The count of this clone is one. The chain employs TRBV4-3 and TRBJ2-7, with 16 bases matching TRBD2. With 3 bases clipped from V and 3 bases from J, the junction kept 14 bases outside the gene matches. CDR1 is LGHNA and CDR2 is YSLEER in the germline V gene. The CDR3 consists of 20 residues. The DNA of the CDR3 is TGCGCCAGCAGCCACCCCGGGACTAGCGGGAGGGGAAGAGGAGTCTACGAGCAGTACTTC. It yields the protein CASSHPGTSGRGRGVYEQYF.

This clone appeared a single time. The chain has TRBV5-1 and TRBJ2-1, with 9 bases fitting TRBD2. CDR1 is SGHRS, CDR2 YFSETQ, per germline. V gave up 3 bases and J gave up 4 bases; unmatched junction bases: 8. The CDR3 loop spans 16 amino acids. The CDR3 DNA is TGCGCCAGCAGCTATATAGCGGGAGTGTCTTACAATGAGCAGTTCTTC. As protein: CASSYIAGVSYNEQFF.

As DNA, the CDR3 is TGTGCCAGCATACAAGCGGTCGGGGTCTACGAGCAGTACTTC. Residues: CASIQAVGVYEQYF. This chain joins TRBV2 and TRBJ2-7, with a weak D call TRBD2 (5 bases). Trimming left V 7 bases short and J 3 bases short, with 16 bases between. The CDR3 has 14 amino acids. Germline CDR1 SNHLY, CDR2 FYNNEI. Combining the CDR3 with reference TRBV2 and TRBJ2-7 gives the whole variable domain EPEVTQTPSHQVTQMGQEVILRCVPISNHLYFYWYRQILGQKVEFLVSFYNNEISEKSEIFDDQFSVERPDGSNFTLKIRSTKLEDSAMYFCASIQAVGVYEQYFGPGTRLTVT.